This T cell receptor (beta chain) emerged from a study of cytomegalovirus exposure and HLA in healthy donors. Trimming shortened V by 4 bases and J by 3 bases, and 11 bases separated the two germline ends. Germline CDR1 and CDR2: SGHDT and YYEEEE. The CDR3 sequence is 15 residues long. Notes on the study in general: The listing of 150 to 200 TCR beta chains classed them as cytomegalovirus-associated.

The PCR made use of 60 Vbeta and 13 Jbeta primers. TCRdb's copy holds only in-frame clones and misses some; the assay was immunoSEQ multiplex PCR. The sample has some 90,000 clones; around 80% are singletons. Of note for this clone: Its antigen remains unidentified.

V and J are TRBV5-6 and TRBJ1-6; weak D call: TRBD1 (6 bases). Sequenced material: PBMCs. The receptor's source is a man aged 35-49 years in good health and CMV-seronegative. Here the CDR3 reads CASSPETGYNSPLHF. The CDR3 DNA sequence: TGTGCCAGCAGCCCAGAGACAGGCTATAATTCACCCCTCCACTTT.